The sequence of this T cell receptor beta chain was determined in a study of beta chain features in type 1 diabetes. Study information: Healthy donors, compared against patients, showed similar age, gender and cell yields.

CD45RO/CCR7/CD25/CD127/CD95/CD27 staining was used to isolate CD4+ naive, central memory, regulatory and stem cell-like memory cells by sorting. As to this clone: Its specificity is not known.

Reverse transcription of all isolated RNA meant that expressed TCRB transcripts were sequenced. The protocol was immunoSEQ multiplex PCR, while the TCRdb copy is restricted to in-frame clones and leaves out a portion. The sample includes 640,000 or so clones, roughly 13% of them seen just once. The germline V and J ends were trimmed by 2 bases and 5 bases, with 18 bases remaining between them. The CDR3 length is 16 residues. The germline CDR1 and CDR2 sequences are MNHEY and SVGAGI. The study's findings and limits: For patients and controls alike, PCR might favor shorter templates to the same degree. There was a moderate but significant shortening of TCRB CDR3s in all four CD4+ subsets of Type 1 diabetes patients.

The sequenced material came from naive CD4+ T cells from blood. V is TRBV6-5 and J is TRBJ1-1, with D perhaps TRBD1 (5 bases). The receptor comes from a man aged 18 to 30 with type 1 diabetes. The CDR3 DNA follows: TGTGCCAGCAGTTACAGAGCAGGCCCGGGGGGGACTGAAGCTTTCTTT. It translates to CASSYRAGPGGTEAFF.